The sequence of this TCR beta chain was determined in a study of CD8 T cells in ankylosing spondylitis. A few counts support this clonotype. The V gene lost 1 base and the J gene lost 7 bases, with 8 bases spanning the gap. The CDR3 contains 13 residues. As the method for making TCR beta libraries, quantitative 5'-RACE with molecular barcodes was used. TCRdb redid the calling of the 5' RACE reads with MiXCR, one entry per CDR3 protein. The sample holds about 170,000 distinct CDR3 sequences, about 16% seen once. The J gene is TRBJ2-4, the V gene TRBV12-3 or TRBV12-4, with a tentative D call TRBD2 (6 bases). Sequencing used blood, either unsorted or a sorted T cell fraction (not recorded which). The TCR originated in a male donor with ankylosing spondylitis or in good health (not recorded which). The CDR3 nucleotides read TGTGCCAGCAGTTTAGTTGCGGGGAACATTCAGTACTTC. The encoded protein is CASSLVAGNIQYF.